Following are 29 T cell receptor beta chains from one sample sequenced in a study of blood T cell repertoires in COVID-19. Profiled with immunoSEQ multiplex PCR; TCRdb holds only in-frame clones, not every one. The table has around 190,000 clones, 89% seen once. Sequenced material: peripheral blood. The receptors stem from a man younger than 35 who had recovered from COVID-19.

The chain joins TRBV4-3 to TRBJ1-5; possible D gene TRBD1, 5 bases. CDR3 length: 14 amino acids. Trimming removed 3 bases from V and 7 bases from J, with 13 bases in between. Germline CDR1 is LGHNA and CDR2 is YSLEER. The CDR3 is CASSQARGDQPQHF. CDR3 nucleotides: TGCGCCAGCAGCCAGGCTCGGGGGGACCAGCCCCAGCATTTT.

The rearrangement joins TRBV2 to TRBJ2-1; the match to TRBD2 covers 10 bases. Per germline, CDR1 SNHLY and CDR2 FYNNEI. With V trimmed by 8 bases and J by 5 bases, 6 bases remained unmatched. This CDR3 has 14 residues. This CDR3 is CASEGTSVNNEQFF. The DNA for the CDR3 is TGTGCCAGCGAGGGGACTAGCGTAAACAATGAGCAGTTCTTC.

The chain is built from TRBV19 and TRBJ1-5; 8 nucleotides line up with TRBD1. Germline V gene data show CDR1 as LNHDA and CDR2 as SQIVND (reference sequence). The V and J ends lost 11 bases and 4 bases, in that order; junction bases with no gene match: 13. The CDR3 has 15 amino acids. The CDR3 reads CASKTGEGWNQPQHF. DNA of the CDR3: TGTGCCTCGAAGACAGGGGAGGGTTGGAATCAGCCCCAGCATTTT.

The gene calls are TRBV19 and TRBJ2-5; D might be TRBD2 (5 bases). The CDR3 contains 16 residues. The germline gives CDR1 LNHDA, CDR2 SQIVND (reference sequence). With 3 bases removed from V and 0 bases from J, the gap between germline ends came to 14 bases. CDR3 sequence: CASSMSRTLYQETQYF. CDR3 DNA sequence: TGTGCCAGTAGTATGTCGCGGACTTTGTACCAAGAGACCCAGTACTTC.

CDR3 nucleotides: TGTGCCAGCAGTTTACGGTGGGCCACTGGGTCAGGGCCAACTAATGAAAAACTGTTTTTT. Translated, it gives CASSLRWATGSGPTNEKLFF. The chain is built from TRBV28 and TRBJ1-4; possibly TRBD1 for D (5 bases). Germline CDR1 and CDR2: MDHEN and SYDVKM. Trimming pared 2 bases from V and 0 bases from J, leaving 22 bases between. The CDR3 contains 20 residues.

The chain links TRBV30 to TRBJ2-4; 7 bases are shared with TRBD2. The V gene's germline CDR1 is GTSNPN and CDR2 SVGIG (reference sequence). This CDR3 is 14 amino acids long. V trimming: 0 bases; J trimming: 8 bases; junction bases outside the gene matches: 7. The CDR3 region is CAWSVLGGRDIQYF. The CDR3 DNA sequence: TGTGCCTGGAGTGTACTGGGCGGGAGAGACATTCAGTACTTC.

The CDR3 protein is CASSVEQGSNEKLFF. The CDR3 coding sequence is TGTGCCAGCAGCGTAGAACAGGGATCGAATGAAAAACTGTTTTTT. This chain links TRBV9 with TRBJ1-4; TRBD1 is a possible D gene (6 bases). The CDR3 consists of 15 residues. V was pared by 0 bases and J by 5 bases, with 11 bases between. In germline, CDR1 is SGDLS, CDR2 YYNGEE. The full variable domain, in which reference TRBV9 and TRBJ1-4 provide the parts outside the CDR3, is DSGVTQTPKHLITATGQRVTLRCSPRSGDLSVYWYQQSLDQGLQFLIQYYNGEERAKGNILERFSAQQFPDLHSELNLSSLELGDSALYFCASSVEQGSNEKLFFGSGTQLSVL.

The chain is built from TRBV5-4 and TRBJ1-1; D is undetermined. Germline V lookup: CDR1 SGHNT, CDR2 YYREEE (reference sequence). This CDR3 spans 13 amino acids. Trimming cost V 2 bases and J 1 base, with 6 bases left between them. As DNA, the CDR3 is TGTGCCAGCAGCTTCACAGAGAACACTGAAGCTTTCTTT. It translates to CASSFTENTEAFF.

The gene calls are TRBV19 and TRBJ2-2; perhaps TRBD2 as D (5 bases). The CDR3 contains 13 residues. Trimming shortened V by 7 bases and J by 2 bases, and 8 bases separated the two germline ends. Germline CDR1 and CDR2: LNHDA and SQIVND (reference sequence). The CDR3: CASNGGNTGELFF. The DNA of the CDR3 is TGTGCCAGTAACGGAGGAAACACCGGGGAGCTGTTTTTT.

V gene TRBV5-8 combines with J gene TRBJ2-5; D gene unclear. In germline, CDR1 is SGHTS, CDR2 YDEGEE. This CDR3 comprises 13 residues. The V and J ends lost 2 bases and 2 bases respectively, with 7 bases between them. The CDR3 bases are TGTGCCAGCAGCTTCAAGCGTCAAGAGACCCAGTACTTC. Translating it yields CASSFKRQETQYF.

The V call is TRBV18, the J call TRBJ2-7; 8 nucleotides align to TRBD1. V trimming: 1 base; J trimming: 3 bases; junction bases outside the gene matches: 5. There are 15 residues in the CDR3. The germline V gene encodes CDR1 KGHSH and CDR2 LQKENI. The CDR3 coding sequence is TGTGCCAGCTCACCACGAACAGGGGGTAACTACGAGCAGTACTTC. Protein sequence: CASSPRTGGNYEQYF.

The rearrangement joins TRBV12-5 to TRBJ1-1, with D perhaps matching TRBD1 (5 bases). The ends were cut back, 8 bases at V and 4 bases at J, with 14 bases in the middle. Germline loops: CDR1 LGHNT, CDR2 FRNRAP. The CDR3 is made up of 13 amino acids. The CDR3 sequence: CASHGGGFTEAFF. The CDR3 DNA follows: TGTGCTAGTCACGGGGGAGGATTCACTGAAGCTTTCTTT. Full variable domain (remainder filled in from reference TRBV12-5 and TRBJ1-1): DARVTQTPRHKVTEMGQEVTMRCQPILGHNTVFWYRQTMMQGLELLAYFRNRAPLDDSGMPKDRFSAEMPDATLATLKIQPSEPRDSAVYFCASHGGGFTEAFFGQGTRLTVV.

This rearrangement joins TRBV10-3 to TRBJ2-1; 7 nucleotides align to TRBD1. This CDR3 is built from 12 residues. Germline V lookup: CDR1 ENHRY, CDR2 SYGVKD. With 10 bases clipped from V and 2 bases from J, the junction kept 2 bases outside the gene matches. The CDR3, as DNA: TGTGCCACCCAGGGGGCCTACAATGAGCAGTTCTTC. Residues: CATQGAYNEQFF.

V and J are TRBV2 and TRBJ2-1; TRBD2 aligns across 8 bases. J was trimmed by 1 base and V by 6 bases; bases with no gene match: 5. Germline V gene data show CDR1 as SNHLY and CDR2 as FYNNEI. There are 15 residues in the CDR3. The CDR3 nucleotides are TGTGCCAGCAGGTCGGGACTAGGGTCCTACAATGAGCAGTTCTTC. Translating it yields CASRSGLGSYNEQFF.

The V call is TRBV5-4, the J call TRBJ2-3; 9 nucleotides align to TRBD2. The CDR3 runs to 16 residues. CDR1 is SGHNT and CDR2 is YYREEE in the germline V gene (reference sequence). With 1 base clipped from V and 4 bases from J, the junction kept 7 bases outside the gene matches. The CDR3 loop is CASSLFAGGRADTQYF. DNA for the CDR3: TGTGCCAGCAGCTTGTTTGCGGGAGGGAGGGCAGATACGCAGTATTTT.

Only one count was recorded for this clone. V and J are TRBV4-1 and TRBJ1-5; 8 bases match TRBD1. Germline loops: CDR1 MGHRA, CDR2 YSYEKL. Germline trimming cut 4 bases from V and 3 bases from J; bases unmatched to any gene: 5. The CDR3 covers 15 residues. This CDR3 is CASSLQGVLNQPQHF. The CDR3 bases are TGCGCCAGCAGCCTACAGGGGGTTCTCAATCAGCCCCAGCATTTT.

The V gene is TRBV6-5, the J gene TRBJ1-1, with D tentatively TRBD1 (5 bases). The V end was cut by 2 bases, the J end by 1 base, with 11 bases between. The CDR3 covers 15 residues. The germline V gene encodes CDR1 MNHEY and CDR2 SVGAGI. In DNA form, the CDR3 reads TGTGCCAGCAGTTACAGCGGGGGAAGGAACACTGAAGCTTTCTTT. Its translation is CASSYSGGRNTEAFF.

For the CDR3, the DNA is TGCGCCAGCAGTGATTGGGGGGAGGTCGGGGATGAGCAGTTCTTC. As protein: CASSDWGEVGDEQFF. The chain joins TRBV10-2 to TRBJ2-1, with D possibly TRBD2 on 6 matching bases. The V end was cut by 3 bases, the J end by 8 bases, with 17 bases between. The CDR3 runs to 15 residues. Germline V gene data show CDR1 as WSHSY and CDR2 as SAAADI.

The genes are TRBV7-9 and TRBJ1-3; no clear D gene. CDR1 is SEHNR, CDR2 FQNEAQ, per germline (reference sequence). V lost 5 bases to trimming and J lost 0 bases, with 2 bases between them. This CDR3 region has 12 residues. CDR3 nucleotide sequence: TGTGCCAGCAGCCGCTCTGGAAACACCATATATTTT. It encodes CASSRSGNTIYF.

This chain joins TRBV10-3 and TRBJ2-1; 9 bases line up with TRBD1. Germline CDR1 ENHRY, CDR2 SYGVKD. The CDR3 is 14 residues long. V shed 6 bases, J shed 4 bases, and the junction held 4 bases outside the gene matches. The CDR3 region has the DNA TGTGCCATCAGGGAACAGGGGGCGTACAATGAGCAGTTCTTC. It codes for CAIREQGAYNEQFF.

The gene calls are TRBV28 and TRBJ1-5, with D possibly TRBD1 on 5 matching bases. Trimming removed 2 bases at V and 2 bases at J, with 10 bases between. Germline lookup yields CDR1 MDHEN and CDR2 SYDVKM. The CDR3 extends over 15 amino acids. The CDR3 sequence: CASSLRGNGNQPQHF. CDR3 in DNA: TGTGCCAGCAGTTTACGGGGGAATGGCAATCAGCCCCAGCATTTT.

The CDR3: CATLPGRPGELFF. CDR3 DNA sequence: TGTGCCACCCTTCCCGGGAGGCCCGGGGAGCTGTTTTTT. The chain links TRBV28 to TRBJ2-2, with TRBD2 matching 7 bases. Germline V gene data show CDR1 as MDHEN and CDR2 as SYDVKM. V dropped 10 bases and J dropped 6; count of bases not matched to a gene: 8. CDR3 length equals 13 residues.

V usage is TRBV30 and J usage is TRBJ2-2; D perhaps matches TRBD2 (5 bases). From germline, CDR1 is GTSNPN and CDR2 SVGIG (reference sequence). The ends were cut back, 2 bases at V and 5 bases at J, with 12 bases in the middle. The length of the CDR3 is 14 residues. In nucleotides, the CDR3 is TGTGCCTGGAGTATCCTAGCTCCTACCGGGGAGCTGTTTTTT. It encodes CAWSILAPTGELFF.

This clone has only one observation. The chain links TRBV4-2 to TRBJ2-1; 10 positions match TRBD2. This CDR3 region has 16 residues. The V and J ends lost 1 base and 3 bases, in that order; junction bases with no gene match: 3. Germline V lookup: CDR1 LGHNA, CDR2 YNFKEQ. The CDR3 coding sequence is TGTGCCAGCAGCCAAGTAGCTAGCGGGAGCTACAATGAGCAGTTCTTC. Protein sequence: CASSQVASGSYNEQFF.

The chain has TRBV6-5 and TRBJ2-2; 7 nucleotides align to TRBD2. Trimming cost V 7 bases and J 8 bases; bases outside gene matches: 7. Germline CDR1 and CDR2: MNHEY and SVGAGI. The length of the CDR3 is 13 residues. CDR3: CASTPKAGGELFF. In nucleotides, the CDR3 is TGTGCCAGCACACCGAAAGCGGGGGGGGAGCTGTTTTTT.

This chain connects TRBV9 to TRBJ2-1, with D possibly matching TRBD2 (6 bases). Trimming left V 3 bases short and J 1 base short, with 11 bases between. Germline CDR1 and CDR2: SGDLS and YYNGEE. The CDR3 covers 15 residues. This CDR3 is CASSAAGLSYNEQFF. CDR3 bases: TGTGCCAGCAGCGCCGCGGGATTGTCCTACAATGAGCAGTTCTTC.

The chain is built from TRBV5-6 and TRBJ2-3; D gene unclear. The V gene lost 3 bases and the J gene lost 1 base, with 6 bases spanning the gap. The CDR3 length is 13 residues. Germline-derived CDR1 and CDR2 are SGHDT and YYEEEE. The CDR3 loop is CASSSVGTDTQYF. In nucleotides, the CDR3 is TGTGCCAGCAGCTCAGTTGGCACAGATACGCAGTATTTT. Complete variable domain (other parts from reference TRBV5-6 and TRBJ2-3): DAGVTQSPTHLIKTRGQQVTLRCSPKSGHDTVSWYQQALGQGPQFIFQYYEEEERQRGNFPDRFSGHQFPNYSSELNVNALLLGDSALYLCASSSVGTDTQYFGPGTRLTVL.

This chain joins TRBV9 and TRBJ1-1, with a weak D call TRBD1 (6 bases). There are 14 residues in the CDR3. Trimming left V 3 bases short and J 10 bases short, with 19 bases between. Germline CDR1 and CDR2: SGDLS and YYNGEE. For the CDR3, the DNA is TGTGCCAGCAGCGAAGCACCGGGACATCGAGGAGCTTTCTTT. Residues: CASSEAPGHRGAFF.

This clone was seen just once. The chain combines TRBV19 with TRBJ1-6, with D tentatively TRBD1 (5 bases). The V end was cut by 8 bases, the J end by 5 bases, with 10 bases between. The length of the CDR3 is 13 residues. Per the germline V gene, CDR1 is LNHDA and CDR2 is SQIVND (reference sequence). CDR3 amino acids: CASGAGHNSPLHF. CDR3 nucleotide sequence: TGTGCCAGTGGGGCAGGCCATAATTCACCCCTCCACTTT.